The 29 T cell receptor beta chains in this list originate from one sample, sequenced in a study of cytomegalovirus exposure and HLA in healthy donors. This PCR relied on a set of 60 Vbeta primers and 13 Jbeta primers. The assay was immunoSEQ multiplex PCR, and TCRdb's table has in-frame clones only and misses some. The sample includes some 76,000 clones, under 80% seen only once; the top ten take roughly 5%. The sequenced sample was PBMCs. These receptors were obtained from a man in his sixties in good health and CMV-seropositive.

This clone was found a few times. The CDR3 protein is CASSERGQGHQPQHF. CDR3 coding DNA: TGTGCCAGCAGTGAAAGAGGACAGGGCCATCAGCCCCAGCATTTT. The chain has TRBV6-1 and TRBJ1-5; 8 nucleotides agree with TRBD1. V lost 2 bases and J lost 5; bases outside the gene matches: 5. This CDR3 contains 15 residues. Germline assignment: CDR1 MNHNS and CDR2 SASEGT.

The CDR3 is CASSKWTGGVTEAFF. The CDR3 DNA reads TGTGCCAGCAGCAAATGGACAGGGGGCGTAACTGAAGCTTTCTTT. The chain employs TRBV5-4 and TRBJ1-1; TRBD1 matches at 11 bases. The V gene end was trimmed by 4 bases and the J gene end by 5 bases; junction bases not matched to a gene: 7. Germline-derived CDR1 and CDR2 are SGHNT and YYREEE (reference sequence). The CDR3 loop spans 15 amino acids.

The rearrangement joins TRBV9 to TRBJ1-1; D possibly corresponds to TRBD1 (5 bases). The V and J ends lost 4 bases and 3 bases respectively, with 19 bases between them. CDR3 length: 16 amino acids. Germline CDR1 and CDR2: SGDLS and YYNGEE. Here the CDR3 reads CASSPIRTTGDTEAFF. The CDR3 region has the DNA TGTGCCAGCAGCCCCATCAGGACAACTGGGGACACTGAAGCTTTCTTT.

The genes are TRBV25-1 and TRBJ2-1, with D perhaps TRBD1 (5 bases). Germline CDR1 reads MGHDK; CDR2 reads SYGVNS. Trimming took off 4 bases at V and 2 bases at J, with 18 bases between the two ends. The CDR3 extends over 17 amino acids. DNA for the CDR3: TGTGCCAGCAGTGCAAGCCTGGGCTTCAGGGCCTACAATGAGCAGTTCTTC. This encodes CASSASLGFRAYNEQFF.

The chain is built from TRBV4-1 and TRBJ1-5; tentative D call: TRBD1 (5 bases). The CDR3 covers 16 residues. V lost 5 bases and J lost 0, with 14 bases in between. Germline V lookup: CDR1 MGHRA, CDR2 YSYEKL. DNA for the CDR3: TGCGCCAGCAGCTTAACCCGGGACTTTAGCAATCAGCCCCAGCATTTT. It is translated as CASSLTRDFSNQPQHF.

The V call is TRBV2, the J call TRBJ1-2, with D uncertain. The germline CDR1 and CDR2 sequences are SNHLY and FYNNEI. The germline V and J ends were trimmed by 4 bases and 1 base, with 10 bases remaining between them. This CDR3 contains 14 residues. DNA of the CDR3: TGTGCCAGCAGTGTGAGGACTTTTAACTATGGCTACACCTTC. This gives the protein CASSVRTFNYGYTF. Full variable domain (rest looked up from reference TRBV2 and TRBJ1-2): EPEVTQTPSHQVTQMGQEVILRCVPISNHLYFYWYRQILGQKVEFLVSFYNNEISEKSEIFDDQFSVERPDGSNFTLKIRSTKLEDSAMYFCASSVRTFNYGYTFGSGTRLTVV.

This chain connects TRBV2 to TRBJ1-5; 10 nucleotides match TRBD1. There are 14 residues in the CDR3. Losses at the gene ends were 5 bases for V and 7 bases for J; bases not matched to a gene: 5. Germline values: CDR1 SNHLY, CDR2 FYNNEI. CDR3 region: CASSTGQGHQPQHF. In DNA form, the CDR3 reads TGTGCCAGCAGTACGGGACAGGGGCACCAGCCCCAGCATTTT. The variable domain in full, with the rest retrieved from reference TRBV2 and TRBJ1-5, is EPEVTQTPSHQVTQMGQEVILRCVPISNHLYFYWYRQILGQKVEFLVSFYNNEISEKSEIFDDQFSVERPDGSNFTLKIRSTKLEDSAMYFCASSTGQGHQPQHFGDGTRLSIL.

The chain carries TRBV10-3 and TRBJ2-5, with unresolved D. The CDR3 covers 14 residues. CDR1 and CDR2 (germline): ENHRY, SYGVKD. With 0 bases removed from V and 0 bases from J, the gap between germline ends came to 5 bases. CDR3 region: CAISESRNQETQYF. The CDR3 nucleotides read TGTGCCATCAGTGAGTCGCGAAACCAAGAGACCCAGTACTTC.

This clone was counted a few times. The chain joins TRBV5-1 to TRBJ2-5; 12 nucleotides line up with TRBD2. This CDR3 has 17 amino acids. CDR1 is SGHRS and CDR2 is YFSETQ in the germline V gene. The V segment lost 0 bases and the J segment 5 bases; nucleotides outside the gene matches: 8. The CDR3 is CASSLGLAGALGETQYF. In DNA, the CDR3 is TGCGCCAGCAGCTTGGGACTAGCGGGGGCCCTGGGGGAGACCCAGTACTTC. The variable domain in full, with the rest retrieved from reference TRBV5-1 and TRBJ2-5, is KAGVTQTPRYLIKTRGQQVTLSCSPISGHRSVSWYQQTPGQGLQFLFEYFSETQRNKGNFPGRFSGRQFSNSRSEMNVSTLELGDSALYLCASSLGLAGALGETQYFGPGTRLLVL.

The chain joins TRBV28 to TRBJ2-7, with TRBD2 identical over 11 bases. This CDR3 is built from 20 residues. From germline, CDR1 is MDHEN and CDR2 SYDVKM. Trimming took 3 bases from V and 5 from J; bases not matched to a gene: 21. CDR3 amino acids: CASSFQARWSKLAGGDEQYF. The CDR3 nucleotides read TGTGCCAGCAGTTTTCAGGCCAGGTGGTCTAAGCTAGCGGGAGGAGACGAGCAGTACTTC. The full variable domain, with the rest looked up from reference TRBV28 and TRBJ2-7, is DVKVTQSSRYLVKRTGEKVFLECVQDMDHENMFWYRQDPGLGLRLIYFSYDVKMKEKGDIPEGYSVSREKKERFSLILESASTNQTSMYLCASSFQARWSKLAGGDEQYFGPGTRLTVT.

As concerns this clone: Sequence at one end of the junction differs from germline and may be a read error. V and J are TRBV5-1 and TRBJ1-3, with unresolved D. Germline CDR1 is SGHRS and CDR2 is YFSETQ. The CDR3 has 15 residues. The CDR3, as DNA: TGCGCCAGCAGGGACTGGGAGAGCTCTGGAAGCACCATATATTTT. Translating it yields CASRDWESSGSTIYF.

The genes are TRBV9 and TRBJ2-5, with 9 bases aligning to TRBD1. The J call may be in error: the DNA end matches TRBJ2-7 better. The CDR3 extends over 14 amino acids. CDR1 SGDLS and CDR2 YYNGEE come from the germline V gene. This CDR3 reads CASSLGGQGSEQYF. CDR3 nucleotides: TGTGCCAGCAGTCTGGGGGGACAGGGATCCGAGCAGTACTTC.

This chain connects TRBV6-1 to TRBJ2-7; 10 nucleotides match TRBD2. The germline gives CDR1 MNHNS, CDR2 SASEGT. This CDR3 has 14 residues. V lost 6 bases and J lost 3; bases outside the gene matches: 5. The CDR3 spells CASSLTSGFYEQYF. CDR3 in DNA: TGTGCCAGCAGCCTGACTAGCGGGTTCTACGAGCAGTACTTC.

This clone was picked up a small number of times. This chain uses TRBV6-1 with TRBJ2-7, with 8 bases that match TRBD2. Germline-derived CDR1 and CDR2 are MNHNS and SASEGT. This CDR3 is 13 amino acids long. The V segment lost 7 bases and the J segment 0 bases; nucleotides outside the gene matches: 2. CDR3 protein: CASTSGRSYEQYF. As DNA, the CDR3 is TGTGCCAGCACTAGCGGGCGCTCCTACGAGCAGTACTTC.

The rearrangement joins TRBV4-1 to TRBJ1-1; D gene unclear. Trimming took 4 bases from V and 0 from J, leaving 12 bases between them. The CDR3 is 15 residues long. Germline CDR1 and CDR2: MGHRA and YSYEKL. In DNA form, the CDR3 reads TGCGCCAGCAGCCCGGGTCTGGTGGTGAACACTGAAGCTTTCTTT. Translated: CASSPGLVVNTEAFF.

In nucleotides, the CDR3 is TGTGCCAGCAGTGGCGGGGAATCTCCTAGCACAGATACGCAGTATTTT. This encodes CASSGGESPSTDTQYF. The rearrangement uses TRBV6-1 and TRBJ2-3, with D possibly TRBD2 on 6 matching bases. Germline V gene lookup returns CDR1 MNHNS and CDR2 SASEGT. Trimming cost V 4 bases and J 0 bases, with 14 bases left between them. The CDR3 spans 16 residues.

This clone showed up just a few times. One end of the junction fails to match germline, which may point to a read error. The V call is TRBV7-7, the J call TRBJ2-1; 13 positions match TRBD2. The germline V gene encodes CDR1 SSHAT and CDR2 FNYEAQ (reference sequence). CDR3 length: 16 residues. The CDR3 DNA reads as TGTGCTAGCAGCTCTACACTAGCGGGAGGGGGGAATGAGCAGTTCTTC. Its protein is CASSSTLAGGGNEQFF.

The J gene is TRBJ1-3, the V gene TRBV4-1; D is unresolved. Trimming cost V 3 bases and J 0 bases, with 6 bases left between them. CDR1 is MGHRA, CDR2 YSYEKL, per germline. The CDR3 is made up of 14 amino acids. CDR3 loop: CASSQRFSGNTIYF. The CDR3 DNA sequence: TGCGCCAGCAGCCAGAGGTTCTCTGGAAACACCATATATTTT.

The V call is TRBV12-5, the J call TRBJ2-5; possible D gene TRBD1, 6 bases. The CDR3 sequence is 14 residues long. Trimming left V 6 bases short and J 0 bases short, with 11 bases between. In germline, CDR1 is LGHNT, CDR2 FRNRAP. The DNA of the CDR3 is TGTGCTAGTGGCTCCCAGGGGAACCAAGAGACCCAGTACTTC. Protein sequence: CASGSQGNQETQYF. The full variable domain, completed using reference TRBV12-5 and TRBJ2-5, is DARVTQTPRHKVTEMGQEVTMRCQPILGHNTVFWYRQTMMQGLELLAYFRNRAPLDDSGMPKDRFSAEMPDATLATLKIQPSEPRDSAVYFCASGSQGNQETQYFGPGTRLLVL.

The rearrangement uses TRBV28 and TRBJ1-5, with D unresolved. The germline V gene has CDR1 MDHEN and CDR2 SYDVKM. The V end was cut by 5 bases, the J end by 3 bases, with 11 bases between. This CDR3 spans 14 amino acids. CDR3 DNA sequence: TGTGCCAGCAGTCCCACGGGATTCAATCAGCCCCAGCATTTT. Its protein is CASSPTGFNQPQHF.

Here the CDR3 DNA reads TGTGCCAGCAAGGAAACAGGGCACTCTGGAAACACCATATATTTT. The encoded protein is CASKETGHSGNTIYF. The chain links TRBV6-5 to TRBJ1-3, with D possibly being TRBD1 (6 bases). V gave up 7 bases and J gave up 0 bases, with 13 bases separating them. Germline V gene lookup returns CDR1 MNHEY and CDR2 SVGAGI. This CDR3 has 15 residues.

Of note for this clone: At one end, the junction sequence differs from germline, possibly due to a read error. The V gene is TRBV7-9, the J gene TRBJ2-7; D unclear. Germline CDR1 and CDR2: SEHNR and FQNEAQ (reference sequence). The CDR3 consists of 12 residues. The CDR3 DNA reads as TGTTCCAGCAGCTTAGTCGGGTACGAGCAGTACTTC. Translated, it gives CSSSLVGYEQYF.

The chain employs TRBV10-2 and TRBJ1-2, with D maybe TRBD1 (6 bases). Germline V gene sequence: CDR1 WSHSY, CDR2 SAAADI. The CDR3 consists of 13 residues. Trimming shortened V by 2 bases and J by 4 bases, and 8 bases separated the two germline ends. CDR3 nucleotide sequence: TGCGCCAGCAGTGAGAACAGGGCCTATGGCTACACCTTC. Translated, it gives CASSENRAYGYTF.

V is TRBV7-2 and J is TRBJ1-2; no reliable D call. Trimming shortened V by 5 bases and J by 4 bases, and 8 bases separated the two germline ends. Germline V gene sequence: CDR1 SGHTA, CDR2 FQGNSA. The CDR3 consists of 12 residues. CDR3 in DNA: TGTGCCAGCAGCCACGACACCTATGGCTACACCTTC. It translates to CASSHDTYGYTF. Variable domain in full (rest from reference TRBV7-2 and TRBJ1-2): GAGVSQSPSNKVTEKGKDVELRCDPISGHTALYWYRQSLGQGLEFLIYFQGNSAPDKSGLPSDRFSAERTGGSVSTLTIQRTQQEDSAVYLCASSHDTYGYTFGSGTRLTVV.

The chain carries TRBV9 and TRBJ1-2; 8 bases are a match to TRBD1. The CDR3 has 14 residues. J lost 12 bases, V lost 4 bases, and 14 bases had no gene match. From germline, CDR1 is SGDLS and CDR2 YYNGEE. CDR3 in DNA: TGTGCCAGCAGCCCAGGGACAGGCCCCTCCCCGCACACCTTC. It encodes CASSPGTGPSPHTF.

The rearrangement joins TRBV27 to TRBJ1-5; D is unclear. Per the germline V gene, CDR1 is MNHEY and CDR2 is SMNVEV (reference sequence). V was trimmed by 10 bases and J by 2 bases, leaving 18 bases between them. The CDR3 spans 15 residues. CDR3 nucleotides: TGTGCCACCTCCGCGGGAGGCGGTGGCAATCAGCCCCAGCATTTT. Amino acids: CATSAGGGGNQPQHF.

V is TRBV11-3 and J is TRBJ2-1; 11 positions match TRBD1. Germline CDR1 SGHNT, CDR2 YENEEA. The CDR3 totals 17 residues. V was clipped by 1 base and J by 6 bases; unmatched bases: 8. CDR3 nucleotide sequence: TGTGCCAGCAGCTTAGGGACCGGGACAGGGGGGGTCAATGAGCAGTTCTTC. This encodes CASSLGTGTGGVNEQFF.

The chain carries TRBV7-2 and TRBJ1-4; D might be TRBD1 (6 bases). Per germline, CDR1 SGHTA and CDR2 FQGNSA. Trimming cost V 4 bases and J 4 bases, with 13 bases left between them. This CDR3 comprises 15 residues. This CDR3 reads CASSSYTGSNEKLFF. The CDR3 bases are TGTGCCAGCAGCTCGTATACAGGGAGTAATGAAAAACTGTTTTTT. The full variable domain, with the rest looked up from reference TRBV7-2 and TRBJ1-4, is GAGVSQSPSNKVTEKGKDVELRCDPISGHTALYWYRQSLGQGLEFLIYFQGNSAPDKSGLPSDRFSAERTGGSVSTLTIQRTQQEDSAVYLCASSSYTGSNEKLFFGSGTQLSVL.

The CDR3 nucleotides read TGTGCCAGCAGAACAGGGGTTGGTTCACCCCTCCACTTT. Its protein product is CASRTGVGSPLHF. The V call is TRBV27, the J call TRBJ1-6, with TRBD1 matching 7 bases. V was pared by 6 bases and J by 9 bases, with 5 bases of the junction left unmatched. There are 13 residues in the CDR3. The germline V gene encodes CDR1 MNHEY and CDR2 SMNVEV (reference sequence).